Below, 32 T cell receptor beta chains from the same sample are listed, as sequenced in a study of T cell repertoires in cytomegalovirus infection. TCRdb independently ran MiXCR on the reads; one entry per CDR3 protein. The sample lists just under 500,000 distinct CDR3 sequences, around 35% occurring once. These receptors' targets are unknown. The sample was cultured PBMCs, taken from culture after CMV antigen stimulation. The source is a human donor in good health (CMV status not recorded). Some clones in this sample may be carry-over from other donors' samples.

This clonotype was seen repeatedly, ten times or more. The chain links TRBV5-1 to TRBJ1-4, with TRBD1 identical over 9 bases. V was pared by 3 bases and J by 7 bases, with 13 bases of the junction left unmatched. The CDR3 runs 17 residues. Per the germline V gene, CDR1 is SGHRS and CDR2 is YFSETQ. The CDR3 is CASSSGATGTGSEKLFF. DNA of the CDR3: TGCGCCAGCAGCTCAGGAGCGACCGGGACAGGGAGTGAAAAACTGTTTTTT.

The genes are TRBV27 and TRBJ1-4; D perhaps matches TRBD1 (6 bases). The CDR3 totals 15 residues. V dropped 8 bases and J dropped 2 bases, with 15 bases sitting between them. Germline V lookup: CDR1 MNHEY, CDR2 SMNVEV (reference sequence). The CDR3 is CASQGQNRTNEKLFF. DNA for the CDR3: TGTGCCAGCCAAGGACAGAACAGGACTAATGAAAAACTGTTTTTT.

The chain joins TRBV12-3 or TRBV12-4 to TRBJ2-1; 8 bases align to TRBD1. The CDR3 sequence is 15 residues long. After removal of 5 bases from V and 4 bases from J, the junction contained 7 bases not matched to a gene. In nucleotides, the CDR3 is TGTGCCAGCAGTGTGGGCGACAGGGGTTACAATGAGCAGTTCTTC. The encoded protein is CASSVGDRGYNEQFF.

This clonotype was seen just once. V gene TRBV24-1 combines with J gene TRBJ1-1; TRBD1 matches 7 bases. The V and J ends lost 7 bases and 0 bases, in that order; junction bases with no gene match: 4. In germline, CDR1 is KGHDR, CDR2 SFDVKD. CDR3 length equals 14 residues. CDR3 region: CATRGDSMNTEAFF. Written as DNA, the CDR3 is TGTGCCACCAGAGGGGACAGCATGAACACTGAAGCTTTCTTT.

The chain links TRBV28 to TRBJ1-5; D not certain. CDR3 length equals 12 residues. The V end was cut by 2 bases, the J end by 12 bases, with 11 bases between. In germline, CDR1 is MDHEN, CDR2 SYDVKM. CDR3 loop: CASSLEQQFQHF. DNA for the CDR3: TGTGCCAGCAGTTTAGAACAGCAGTTCCAGCATTTT.

This chain joins TRBV20-1 and TRBJ2-1; maybe TRBD2 (5 bases). The CDR3 length is 14 residues. CDR1 and CDR2 (germline): DFQATT, SNEGSKA (reference sequence). The V end lost 0 bases, the J end lost 5 bases, and 11 bases lay between the germline ends. The CDR3 nucleotides read TGCAGTGCTAGAGACCGCGGACTTGACAATGAGCAGTTCTTC. Translating it yields CSARDRGLDNEQFF.

The genes are TRBV19 and TRBJ1-5; D possibly corresponds to TRBD1 (5 bases). V gave up 8 bases and J gave up 6 bases, with 8 bases separating them. CDR1 LNHDA and CDR2 SQIVND come from the germline V gene (reference sequence). This CDR3 contains 11 residues. The CDR3 nucleotides read TGTGCCAGTGGGACGGCTCAGCCCCAGCATTTT. Protein product: CASGTAQPQHF.

The rearrangement uses TRBV6-6 and TRBJ2-5; D perhaps matches TRBD1 (5 bases). CDR1 MNHNY and CDR2 SVGAGI come from the germline V gene (reference sequence). CDR3 length: 13 residues. The V gene lost 8 bases and the J gene lost 4 bases, with 14 bases spanning the gap. CDR3 sequence reads: CASQGSLRETQYF. The CDR3 nucleotides are TGTGCCAGCCAGGGTAGCCTCCGAGAGACCCAGTACTTC.

There are a few counts of this clonotype. The chain links TRBV7-2 to TRBJ2-1, with a possible D match to TRBD2 (6 bases). This CDR3 region has 17 residues. Germline V lookup: CDR1 SGHTA, CDR2 FQGNSA. Deletions cut 1 base from V and 0 bases from J, with 13 bases between. CDR3 in DNA: TGTGCCAGCAGCTTAGACCTAAGCGGGTACTCCTACAATGAGCAGTTCTTC. Translating it yields CASSLDLSGYSYNEQFF.

The gene calls are TRBV7-6 and TRBJ2-5; 7 positions agree with TRBD2. The J segment lost 1 base and the V segment lost 1 base, leaving 6 bases of the junction unmatched. Germline V lookup: CDR1 SGHVS, CDR2 FNYEAQ. The CDR3 loop spans 16 amino acids. CDR3 sequence: CASSLGAGESQETQYF. In nucleotides, the CDR3 is TGTGCCAGCAGCTTAGGGGCGGGAGAAAGCCAAGAGACCCAGTACTTC.

This clonotype was seen a few times. The chain has TRBV12-3 or TRBV12-4 and TRBJ2-2, with a tentative D call TRBD2 (5 bases). Trimming took 0 bases from V and 7 from J, leaving 12 bases between them. The CDR3 consists of 15 residues. CDR3 sequence reads: CASSLAGVLVGELFF. The CDR3 coding sequence is TGTGCCAGCAGTTTAGCGGGAGTGTTAGTCGGGGAGCTGTTTTTT.

The chain links TRBV20-1 to TRBJ2-1; 7 bases are shared with TRBD2. CDR1 is DFQATT and CDR2 is SNEGSKA in the germline V gene (reference sequence). The length of the CDR3 is 14 residues. The V segment lost 5 bases and the J segment 2 bases; nucleotides outside the gene matches: 6. The CDR3 DNA sequence: TGCAGTGCTGGGGGGAGGGGAACCTACAATGAGCAGTTCTTC. Translated: CSAGGRGTYNEQFF.

The V call is TRBV6-2 or TRBV6-3, the J call TRBJ1-2; 9 nucleotides align to TRBD1. Germline CDR1 and CDR2: MNHEY and SVGEGT. The CDR3 is made up of 14 amino acids. The trim removed 2 bases at V and 2 bases at J, leaving 0 bases unmatched. CDR3 sequence (DNA): TGTGCCAGCAGTTACGGGACAGGGAACTATGGCTACACCTTC. It yields the protein CASSYGTGNYGYTF.

This clonotype was counted at least ten times. The rearrangement links TRBV28 to TRBJ2-1; D unresolved. V lost 5 bases and J 6 bases, leaving 5 bases between the germline ends. Germline CDR1 reads MDHEN; CDR2 reads SYDVKM. The CDR3 is 11 residues long. CDR3 nucleotide sequence: TGTGCCAGCAGTCCAGCCAATGAGCAGTTCTTC. The encoded protein is CASSPANEQFF.

This CDR3 reads CSVVGDREVAEAFF. CDR3 sequence (DNA): TGCAGCGTCGTGGGGGACAGGGAGGTCGCTGAAGCTTTCTTT. The chain combines TRBV29-1 with TRBJ1-1; 9 bases are shared with TRBD1. Germline loops: CDR1 SQVTM, CDR2 ANQGSEA. There are 14 residues in the CDR3. Losses at the gene ends were 6 bases for V and 6 bases for J; bases not matched to a gene: 11.

In its sample, this clonotype was seen a few times. The chain recombines TRBV27 with TRBJ1-6; 7 positions match TRBD1. The CDR3 contains 14 residues. Germline loops: CDR1 MNHEY, CDR2 SMNVEV (reference sequence). The V gene end was trimmed by 6 bases and the J gene end by 7 bases; junction bases not matched to a gene: 6. CDR3 sequence: CASSPGTANSPLHF. CDR3 DNA sequence: TGTGCCAGCAGCCCCGGGACAGCCAATTCACCCCTCCACTTT.

This clonotype showed up many times. The rearrangement uses TRBV12-3 or TRBV12-4 and TRBJ2-3; 8 nucleotides match TRBD1. After removal of 6 bases from V and 1 base from J, the junction contained 3 bases not matched to a gene. The CDR3 has 14 residues. The CDR3, as DNA: TGTGCCAGCAGCGAGACAGGGGGCACAGATACGCAGTATTTT. This sequence encodes CASSETGGTDTQYF.

This clonotype was observed many times. This chain links TRBV24-1 with TRBJ2-1; D tentatively fits TRBD1 or TRBD2 (5 bases each). Germline assignment: CDR1 KGHDR and CDR2 SFDVKD. V was cut by 3 bases and J by 6 bases, with 14 bases left in between. This CDR3 comprises 15 residues. The CDR3 DNA reads TGTGCCACCAGTGATCTGGGACCCACTGGCAATGAGCAGTTCTTC. It translates to CATSDLGPTGNEQFF.

J is TRBJ2-1 and V is TRBV12-3 or TRBV12-4; the match to TRBD2 covers 7 bases. CDR3 size: 14 residues. The V segment lost 7 bases and the J segment 7 bases; nucleotides outside the gene matches: 10. The CDR3: CASTLEGAGNEQFF. In DNA form, the CDR3 reads TGTGCCAGCACCCTTGAGGGAGCGGGAAATGAGCAGTTCTTC.

The chain employs TRBV27 and TRBJ2-3, with 13 bases lining up with TRBD2. The CDR3 spans 16 residues. Germline CDR1 and CDR2: MNHEY and SMNVEV (reference sequence). Germline trimming cut 2 bases from V and 4 bases from J; bases unmatched to any gene: 3. CDR3 sequence (DNA): TGTGCCAGCAGTTTACTCGGGACTAGCGGGGCAGATACGCAGTATTTT. Protein product: CASSLLGTSGADTQYF.

The chain carries TRBV20-1 and TRBJ2-7, with 8 bases aligning to TRBD1. Germline lookup yields CDR1 DFQATT and CDR2 SNEGSKA (reference sequence). Unmatched junction bases numbered 5, after V lost 6 bases and J lost 4 bases. The CDR3 covers 12 residues. In DNA form, the CDR3 reads TGCAGTGCCAGCCGGGACAGGTACGAGCAGTACTTC. It is translated as CSASRDRYEQYF.

The chain carries TRBV27 and TRBJ1-2, with 9 bases lining up with TRBD1. CDR1 and CDR2 from the germline V gene are MNHEY and SMNVEV (reference sequence). The J segment lost 8 bases and the V segment lost 5 bases, leaving 12 bases of the junction unmatched. This CDR3 is built from 15 residues. CDR3 coding DNA: TGTGCCAGCAGTCCCCCGGGACAGGGTATAGAGGGCTACACCTTC. Protein product: CASSPPGQGIEGYTF.

CDR3 in DNA: TGTGCCAGCACCTCGCGCGGTGGGGCTGAAGCTTTCTTT. Its translation: CASTSRGGAEAFF. V usage is TRBV12-3 or TRBV12-4 and J usage is TRBJ1-1; no clear D gene. V dropped 7 bases and J dropped 6 bases, with 15 bases sitting between them. The CDR3 is made up of 13 amino acids.

J is TRBJ1-6 and V is TRBV20-1; TRBD1 is a possible D gene (5 bases). Germline values: CDR1 DFQATT, CDR2 SNEGSKA (reference sequence). CDR3 size: 17 residues. Trimming removed 3 bases from V and 1 base from J, with 16 bases in between. The CDR3: CSASEGPQGSYNSPLHF. The DNA of the CDR3 is TGCAGTGCTAGCGAAGGGCCCCAGGGATCCTATAATTCACCCCTCCACTTT.

The rearrangement joins TRBV6-5 to TRBJ2-1, with 12 positions matching TRBD2. The germline V gene has CDR1 MNHEY and CDR2 SVGAGI. Trimming cost V 0 bases and J 7 bases; bases outside gene matches: 4. There are 16 residues in the CDR3. For the CDR3, the DNA is TGTGCCAGCAGTTACTCGATTCTAGCGGGAGGGAATGAGCAGTTCTTC. Translating gives CASSYSILAGGNEQFF.

This rearrangement joins TRBV20-1 to TRBJ2-1; perhaps TRBD2 as D (5 bases). V was pared by 3 bases and J by 7 bases, with 25 bases between. Germline V lookup: CDR1 DFQATT, CDR2 SNEGSKA (reference sequence). This CDR3 comprises 17 residues. The CDR3: CSASARKGAPLRNEQFF. CDR3 sequence (DNA): TGCAGTGCTAGTGCTAGAAAGGGAGCGCCCCTACGGAATGAGCAGTTCTTC.

This chain joins TRBV7-9 and TRBJ1-2; unclear D gene. V lost 1 base and J 0 bases, leaving 9 bases between the germline ends. Germline loops: CDR1 SEHNR, CDR2 FQNEAQ (reference sequence). There are 15 residues in the CDR3. DNA for the CDR3: TGTGCCAGCAGCTTAGAGGGCGGACCTAACTATGGCTACACCTTC. Residues: CASSLEGGPNYGYTF.

This clonotype appeared many times. The CDR3: CASSTGTHYGYTF. The CDR3, as DNA: TGTGCCAGCAGCACCGGGACACACTATGGCTACACCTTC. The chain links TRBV11-2 to TRBJ1-2; possible D gene TRBD1, 6 bases. The CDR3 runs 13 residues. Between the trimmed V and J ends, which lost 5 bases and 3 bases, there was a span of 10 bases. In germline, CDR1 is SGHAT, CDR2 FQNNGV.

This clonotype was seen a few times. The chain links TRBV7-9 to TRBJ1-1; D gene uncertain. V dropped 5 bases and J dropped 7 bases, with 20 bases sitting between them. This CDR3 has 15 amino acids. CDR1 is SEHNR and CDR2 is FQNEAQ in the germline V gene (reference sequence). The CDR3 bases are TGTGCCAGCAGCCCCCCCATCAGCGGAAATGATGAAGCTTTCTTT. Translation: CASSPPISGNDEAFF.

This clonotype was seen once. The rearrangement uses TRBV6-5 and TRBJ2-2; tentatively, D is TRBD1 (6 bases). The CDR3 consists of 14 residues. The V end was cut by 7 bases, the J end by 2 bases, with 11 bases between. Germline V gene lookup returns CDR1 MNHEY and CDR2 SVGAGI. Written as DNA, the CDR3 is TGTGCCAGCACTCGGACAGCAAACACCGGGGAGCTGTTTTTT. Translation gives CASTRTANTGELFF.

This clonotype came up a few times. The chain uses TRBV5-1 and TRBJ1-2, with 9 positions matching TRBD1. CDR1 and CDR2 (germline): SGHRS, YFSETQ. This CDR3 is 14 amino acids long. J was trimmed by 5 bases and V by 1 base; bases with no gene match: 3. The CDR3 is CASSLWTGEYGYTF. The CDR3 DNA reads as TGCGCCAGCAGCTTGTGGACAGGGGAATATGGCTACACCTTC.

The rearrangement joins TRBV6-9 to TRBJ1-4; D remains unclear. Per germline, CDR1 MNHGY and CDR2 SVAAGI. V lost 3 bases, J lost 6 bases, and 11 bases lay in between. The CDR3 is made up of 14 amino acids. The CDR3 sequence: CASSYSSAYEKLFF. Written as DNA, the CDR3 is TGTGCCAGCAGTTACAGTTCTGCTTATGAAAAACTGTTTTTT.